The TCR beta chain described here comes from a study of naive and memory T cell subsets. This clonotype was observed many times. Both TRBC1 and TRBC2 were covered by a beta constant-region primer of two equimolar oligonucleotides. Each CDR3 protein gets one entry after TCRdb re-called the UMI-ligation and nested PCR reads with MiXCR. The sample has some 100,000 distinct CDR3 sequences; about 6.5% are singletons. Looked up from germline, CDR1 is MNHEY and CDR2 is SVGEGT. The V gene lost 6 bases and the J gene lost 0 bases, with 3 bases spanning the gap. CDR3 length equals 13 residues. The TCR comes from a human donor in good health. This chain joins TRBV6-2 or TRBV6-3 and TRBJ2-6; D remains ambiguous. Sequencing was performed on central memory CD4+ T cells from blood. As DNA, the CDR3 is TGTGCCAGCAGCTTCTCTGGGGCCAACGTCCTGACTTTC. Amino acid sequence: CASSFSGANVLTF.